This T cell receptor beta chain was documented in a study of T cells in Graves' hyperthyroidism and ophthalmopathy. The study left out patients who had uncontrolled infection, other autoimmune disease, pregnancy or lactation. Trimming pared 0 bases from V and 3 bases from J, leaving 12 bases between. Germline V lookup: CDR1 LGHNT, CDR2 FRNRAP. The CDR3 sequence is 15 residues long. This clonotype has more than one count but fewer than ten. Researchers took RNA transcripts and amplified the TCR beta CDR3 regions from them. The primer set for the first-round RT-PCR of the TCR CDR3 was HTBI. TCRdb analysed the multiplex PCR reads with MiXCR anew, one entry per CDR3 protein. Among around 190,000 distinct CDR3 sequences listed, less than 20% were seen once.

This TCR was sampled from a woman aged 45 to 65 with Graves' hyperthyroidism. The sequencing sample was made of blood. This chain connects TRBV12-5 to TRBJ2-7; D is undetermined. CDR3 bases: TGTGCTAGTGGTTTGGTACTGGGGTCGGGCTACGAGCAGTACTTC. Translated: CASGLVLGSGYEQYF.